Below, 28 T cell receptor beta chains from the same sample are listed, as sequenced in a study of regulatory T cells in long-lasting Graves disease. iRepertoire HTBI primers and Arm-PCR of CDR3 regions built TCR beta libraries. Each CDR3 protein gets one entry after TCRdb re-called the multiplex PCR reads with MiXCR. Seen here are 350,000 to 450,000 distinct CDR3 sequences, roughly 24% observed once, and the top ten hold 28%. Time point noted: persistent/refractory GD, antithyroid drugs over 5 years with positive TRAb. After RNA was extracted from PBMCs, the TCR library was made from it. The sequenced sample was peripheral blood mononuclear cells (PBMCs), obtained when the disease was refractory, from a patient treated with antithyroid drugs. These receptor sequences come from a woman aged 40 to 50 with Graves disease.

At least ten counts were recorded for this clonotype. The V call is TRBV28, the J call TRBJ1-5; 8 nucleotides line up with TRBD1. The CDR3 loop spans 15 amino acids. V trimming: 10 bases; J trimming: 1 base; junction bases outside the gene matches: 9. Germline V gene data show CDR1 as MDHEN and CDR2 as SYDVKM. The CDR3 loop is CATTQQGGSNQPQHF. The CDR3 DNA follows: TGTGCCACGACGCAACAGGGGGGAAGCAATCAGCCCCAGCATTTT. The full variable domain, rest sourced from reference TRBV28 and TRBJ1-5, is DVKVTQSSRYLVKRTGEKVFLECVQDMDHENMFWYRQDPGLGLRLIYFSYDVKMKEKGDIPEGYSVSREKKERFSLILESASTNQTSMYLCATTQQGGSNQPQHFGDGTRLSIL.

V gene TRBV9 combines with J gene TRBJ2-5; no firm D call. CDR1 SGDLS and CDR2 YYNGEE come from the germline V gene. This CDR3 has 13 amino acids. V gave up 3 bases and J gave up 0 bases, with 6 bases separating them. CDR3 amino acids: CASSAPYQETQYF. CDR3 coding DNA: TGTGCCAGCAGCGCACCATACCAAGAGACCCAGTACTTC.

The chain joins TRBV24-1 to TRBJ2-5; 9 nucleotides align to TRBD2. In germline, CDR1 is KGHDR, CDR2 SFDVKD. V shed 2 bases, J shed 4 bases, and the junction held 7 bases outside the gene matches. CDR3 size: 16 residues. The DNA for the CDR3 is TGTGCCACCAGTGATTGGGGTAGCGGGAGTAGAGAGACCCAGTACTTC. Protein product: CATSDWGSGSRETQYF.

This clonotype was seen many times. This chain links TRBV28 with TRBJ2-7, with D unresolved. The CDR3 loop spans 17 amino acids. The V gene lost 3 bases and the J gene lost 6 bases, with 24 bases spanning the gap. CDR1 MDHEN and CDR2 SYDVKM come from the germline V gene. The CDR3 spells CASSLFGVAGGYTEQYF. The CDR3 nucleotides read TGTGCCAGCAGTTTGTTCGGTGTAGCCGGCGGTTATACCGAGCAGTACTTC.

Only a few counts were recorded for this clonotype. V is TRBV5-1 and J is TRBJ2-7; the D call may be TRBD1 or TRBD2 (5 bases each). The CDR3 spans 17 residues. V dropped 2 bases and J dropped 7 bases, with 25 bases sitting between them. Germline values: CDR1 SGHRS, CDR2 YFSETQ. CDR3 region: CASSFRAQGTLHFEQYF. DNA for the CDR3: TGCGCCAGCAGCTTCCGGGCGCAAGGGACCCTACACTTTGAGCAGTACTTC.

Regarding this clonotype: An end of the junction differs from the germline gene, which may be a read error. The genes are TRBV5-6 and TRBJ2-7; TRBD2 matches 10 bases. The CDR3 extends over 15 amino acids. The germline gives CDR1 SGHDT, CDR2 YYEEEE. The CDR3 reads CASSLELAGDLEQYF. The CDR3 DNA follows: TGTGCCAGCAGCTTGGAGCTAGCGGGGGACCTCGAGCAATACTTC.

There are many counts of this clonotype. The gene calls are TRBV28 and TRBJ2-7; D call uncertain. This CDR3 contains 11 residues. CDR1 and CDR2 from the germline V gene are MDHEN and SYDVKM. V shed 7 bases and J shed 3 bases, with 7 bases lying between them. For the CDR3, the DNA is TGTGCCAGCAACCTGGGCTACGAGCAGTACTTC. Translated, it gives CASNLGYEQYF.

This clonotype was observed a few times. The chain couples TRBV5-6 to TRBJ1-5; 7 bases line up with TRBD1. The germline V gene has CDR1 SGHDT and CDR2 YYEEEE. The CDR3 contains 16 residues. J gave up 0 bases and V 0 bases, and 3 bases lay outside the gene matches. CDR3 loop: CASSLGTGNSNQPQHF. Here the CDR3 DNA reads TGTGCCAGCAGCTTGGGGACAGGAAATAGCAATCAGCCCCAGCATTTT.

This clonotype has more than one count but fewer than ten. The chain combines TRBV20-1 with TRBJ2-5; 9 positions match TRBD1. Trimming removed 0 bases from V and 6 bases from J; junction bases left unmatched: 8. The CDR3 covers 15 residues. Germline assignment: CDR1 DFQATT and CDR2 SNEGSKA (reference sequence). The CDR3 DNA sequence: TGCAGTGCTAGAGATGGAGGGACAGGGCGAAAGACCCAGTACTTC. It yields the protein CSARDGGTGRKTQYF.

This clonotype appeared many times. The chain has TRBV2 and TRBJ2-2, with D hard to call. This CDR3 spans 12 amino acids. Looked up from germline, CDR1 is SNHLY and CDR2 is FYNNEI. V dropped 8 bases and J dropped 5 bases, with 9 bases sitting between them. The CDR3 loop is CASGRDTGELFF. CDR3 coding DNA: TGTGCCAGCGGTAGGGATACCGGGGAGCTGTTTTTT.

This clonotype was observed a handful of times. In nucleotides, the CDR3 is TGTGCCAGCTCACCAGAGGTGGCGGGTAAAAACATTCAGTACTTC. It yields the protein CASSPEVAGKNIQYF. V gene TRBV18 combines with J gene TRBJ2-4; tentative D call: TRBD2 (5 bases). The V end lost 2 bases, the J end lost 4 bases, and 12 bases lay between the germline ends. This CDR3 is 15 amino acids long. The germline gives CDR1 KGHSH, CDR2 LQKENI. The complete variable domain, with remaining parts taken from reference TRBV18 and TRBJ2-4, reads NAGVMQNPRHLVRRRGQEARLRCSPMKGHSHVYWYRQLPEEGLKFMVYLQKENIIDESGMPKERFSAEFPKEGPSILRIQQVVRGDSAAYFCASSPEVAGKNIQYFGAGTRLSVL.

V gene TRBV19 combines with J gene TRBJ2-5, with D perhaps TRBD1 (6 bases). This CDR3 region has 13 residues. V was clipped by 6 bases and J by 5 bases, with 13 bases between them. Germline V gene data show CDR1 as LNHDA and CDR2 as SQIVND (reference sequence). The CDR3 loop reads CASSPRGYETQYF. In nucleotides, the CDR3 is TGTGCCAGTAGCCCAAGGGGGTACGAGACCCAGTACTTC.

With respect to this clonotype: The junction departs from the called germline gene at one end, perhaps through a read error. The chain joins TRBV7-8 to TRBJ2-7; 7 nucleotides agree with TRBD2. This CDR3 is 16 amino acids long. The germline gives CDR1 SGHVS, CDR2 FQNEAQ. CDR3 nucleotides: TGTGCCAGCAGCTTAGCTAGCGGGCTCAGCTCCTACGGGCAGTACTTC. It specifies CASSLASGLSSYGQYF.

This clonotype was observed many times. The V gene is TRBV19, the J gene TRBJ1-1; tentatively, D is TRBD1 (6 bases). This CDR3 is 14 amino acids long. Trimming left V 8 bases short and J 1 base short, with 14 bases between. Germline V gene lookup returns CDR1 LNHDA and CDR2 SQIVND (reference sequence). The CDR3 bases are TGTGCCAGTGCAAACGGGGGCACGAACACTGAAGCTTTCTTT. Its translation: CASANGGTNTEAFF. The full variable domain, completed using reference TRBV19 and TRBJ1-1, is DGGITQSPKYLFRKEGQNVTLSCEQNLNHDAMYWYRQDPGQGLRLIYYSQIVNDFQKGDIAEGYSVSREKKESFPLTVTSAQKNPTAFYLCASANGGTNTEAFFGQGTRLTVV.

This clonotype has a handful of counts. The CDR3 DNA sequence: TGTGCCAGCAGCCCGCGGGTCGATAACACCGGGGAGCTGTTTTTT. Its translation: CASSPRVDNTGELFF. This chain joins TRBV13 and TRBJ2-2; maybe TRBD2 (5 bases). The CDR3 has 15 residues. The V gene's germline CDR1 is PRHDT and CDR2 FYEKMQ (reference sequence). V dropped 5 bases and J dropped 2 bases, with 12 bases sitting between them.

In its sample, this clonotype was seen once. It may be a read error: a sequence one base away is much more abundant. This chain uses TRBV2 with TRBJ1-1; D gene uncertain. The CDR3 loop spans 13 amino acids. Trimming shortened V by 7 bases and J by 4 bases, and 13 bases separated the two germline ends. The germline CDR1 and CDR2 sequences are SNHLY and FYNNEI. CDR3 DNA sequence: TGTGCCAGCATCCCGGGCCAGAGCACTGAAGCTTTCTTT. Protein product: CASIPGQSTEAFF.

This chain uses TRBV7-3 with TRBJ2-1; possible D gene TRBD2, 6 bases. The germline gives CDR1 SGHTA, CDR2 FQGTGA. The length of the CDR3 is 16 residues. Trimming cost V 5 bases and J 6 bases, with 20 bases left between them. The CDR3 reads CASSPPGRDETNEQFF. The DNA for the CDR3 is TGTGCCAGCAGCCCCCCGGGGCGGGATGAAACCAATGAGCAGTTCTTC.

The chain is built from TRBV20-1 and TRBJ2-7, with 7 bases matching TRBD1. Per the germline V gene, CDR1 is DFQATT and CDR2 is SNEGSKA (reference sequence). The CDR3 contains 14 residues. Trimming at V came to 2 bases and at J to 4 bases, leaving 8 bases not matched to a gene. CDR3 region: CSARHRDRGYEQYF. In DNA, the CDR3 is TGCAGTGCTAGACACCGGGACAGAGGTTACGAGCAGTACTTC.

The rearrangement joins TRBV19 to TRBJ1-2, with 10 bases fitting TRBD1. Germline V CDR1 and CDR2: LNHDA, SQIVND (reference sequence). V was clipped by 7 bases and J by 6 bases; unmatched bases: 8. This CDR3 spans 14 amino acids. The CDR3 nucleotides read TGTGCCAGTAAATGGGGACAGGGGCCGCATGGCTACACCTTC. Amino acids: CASKWGQGPHGYTF.

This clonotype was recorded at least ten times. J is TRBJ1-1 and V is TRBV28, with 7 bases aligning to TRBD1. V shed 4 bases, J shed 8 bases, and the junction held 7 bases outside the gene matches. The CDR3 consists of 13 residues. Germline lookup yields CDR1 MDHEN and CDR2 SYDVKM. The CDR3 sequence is CASSWSRQGEAFF. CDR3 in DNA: TGTGCCAGCAGTTGGTCTCGACAGGGCGAAGCTTTCTTT.

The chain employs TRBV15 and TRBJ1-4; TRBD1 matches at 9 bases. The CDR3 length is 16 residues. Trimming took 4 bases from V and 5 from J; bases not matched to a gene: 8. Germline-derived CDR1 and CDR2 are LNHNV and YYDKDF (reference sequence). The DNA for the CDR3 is TGTGCCACCAGCACCGCTCTAGGGACAGGGAATGAAAAACTGTTTTTT. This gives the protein CATSTALGTGNEKLFF.

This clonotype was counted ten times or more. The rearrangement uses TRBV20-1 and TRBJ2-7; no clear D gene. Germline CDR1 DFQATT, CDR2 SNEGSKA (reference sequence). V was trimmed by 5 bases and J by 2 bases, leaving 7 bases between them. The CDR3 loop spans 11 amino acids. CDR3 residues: CSAAWPYEQYF. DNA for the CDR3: TGCAGTGCTGCGTGGCCCTACGAGCAGTACTTC.

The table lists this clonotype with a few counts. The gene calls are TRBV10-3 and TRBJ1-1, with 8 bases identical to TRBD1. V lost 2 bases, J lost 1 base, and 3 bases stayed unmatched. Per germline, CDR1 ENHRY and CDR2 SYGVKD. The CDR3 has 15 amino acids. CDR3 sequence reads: CAISEDRGENTEAFF. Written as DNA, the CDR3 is TGTGCCATCAGTGAGGACAGGGGAGAGAACACTGAAGCTTTCTTT.

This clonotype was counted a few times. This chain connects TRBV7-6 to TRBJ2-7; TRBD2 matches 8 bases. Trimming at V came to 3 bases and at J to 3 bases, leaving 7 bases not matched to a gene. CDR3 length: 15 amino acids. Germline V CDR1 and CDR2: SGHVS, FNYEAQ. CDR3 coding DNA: TGTGCCAGCAGCTTTGGGGGTAGCGGGATCTACGAGCAGTACTTC. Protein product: CASSFGGSGIYEQYF.

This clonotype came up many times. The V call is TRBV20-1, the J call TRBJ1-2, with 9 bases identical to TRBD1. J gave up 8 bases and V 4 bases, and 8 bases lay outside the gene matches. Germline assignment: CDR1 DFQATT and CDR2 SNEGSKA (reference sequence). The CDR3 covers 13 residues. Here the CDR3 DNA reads TGCAGTGCTAAAGTCGGGACAGGGCAGGGCTACACCTTC. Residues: CSAKVGTGQGYTF.

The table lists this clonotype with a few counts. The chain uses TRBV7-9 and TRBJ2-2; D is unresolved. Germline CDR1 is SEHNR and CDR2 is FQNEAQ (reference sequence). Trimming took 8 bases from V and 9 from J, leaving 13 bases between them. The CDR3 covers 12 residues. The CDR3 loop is CASLPRTRELFF. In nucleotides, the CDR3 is TGTGCCAGCCTCCCGAGAACCAGGGAGCTGTTTTTT.

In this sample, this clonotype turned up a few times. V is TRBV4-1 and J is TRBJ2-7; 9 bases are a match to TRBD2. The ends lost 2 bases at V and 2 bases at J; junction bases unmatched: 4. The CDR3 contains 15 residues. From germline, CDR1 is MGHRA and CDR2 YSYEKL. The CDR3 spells CASSQIAGVPYEQYF. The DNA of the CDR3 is TGCGCCAGCAGCCAAATAGCGGGAGTGCCCTACGAGCAGTACTTC.

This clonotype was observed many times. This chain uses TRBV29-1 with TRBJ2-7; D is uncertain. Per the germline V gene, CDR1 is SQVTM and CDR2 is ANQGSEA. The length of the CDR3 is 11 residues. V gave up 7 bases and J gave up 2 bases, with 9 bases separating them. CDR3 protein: CSAMAAYEQYF. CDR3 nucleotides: TGCAGCGCTATGGCAGCCTACGAGCAGTACTTC.